One and the same sample provided the 27 T cell receptor beta chains below, sequenced in a study of cytotoxic CD8 clonotypes in ibrutinib-treated CLL. Method: immunoSEQ multiplex PCR; TCRdb's copy keeps in-frame clones and lacks some. There are 150,000 or so clones in the sample; approximately 80% occur only once, and 6% to 9.5% lies in the top ten. The specimen was PBMCs, collected after 36 months of ibrutinib treatment. The source is a human donor with chronic lymphocytic leukemia.

The chain uses TRBV10-3 and TRBJ2-1; D not resolved. This CDR3 is built from 12 residues. Trimming removed 6 bases at V and 5 bases at J, with 8 bases between. Germline V lookup: CDR1 ENHRY, CDR2 SYGVKD. The DNA of the CDR3 is TGTGCCATCAGGCGGATAAACAATGAGCAGTTCTTC. This gives the protein CAIRRINNEQFF.

This chain uses TRBV6-1 with TRBJ2-2, with 8 positions matching TRBD1. The CDR3 runs 15 residues. Germline CDR1 and CDR2: MNHNS and SASEGT. V lost 6 bases to trimming and J lost 4 bases; unmatched junction nucleotides: 7. The CDR3 protein is CASRTQGAITGELFF. In nucleotides, the CDR3 is TGTGCCAGCAGGACCCAGGGGGCCATCACCGGGGAGCTGTTTTTT.

V and J are TRBV10-3 and TRBJ2-3; weak D call: TRBD2 (6 bases). The CDR3 covers 14 residues. Germline loops: CDR1 ENHRY, CDR2 SYGVKD. The V and J ends lost 7 bases and 0 bases respectively, with 11 bases between them. For the CDR3, the DNA is TGTGCCATCACCCTAAGCGGGAGCACAGATACGCAGTATTTT. It specifies CAITLSGSTDTQYF.

The chain carries TRBV7-9 and TRBJ2-1, with 9 bases fitting TRBD2. Losses at the gene ends were 5 bases for V and 5 bases for J; bases not matched to a gene: 10. Per germline, CDR1 SEHNR and CDR2 FQNEAQ (reference sequence). The CDR3 length is 16 residues. CDR3 amino acids: CASSRTGTSFHNEQFF. The CDR3 DNA reads TGTGCCAGCAGCCGAACCGGGACTAGCTTTCACAATGAGCAGTTCTTC.

The J gene is TRBJ2-4, the V gene TRBV5-6, with TRBD1 matching over 8 bases. Germline loops: CDR1 SGHDT, CDR2 YYEEEE. This CDR3 has 14 amino acids. V gave up 4 bases and J gave up 7 bases; unmatched junction bases: 7. CDR3 region: CASSPTGQGNIQYF. The DNA of the CDR3 is TGTGCCAGCAGCCCGACCGGACAGGGTAACATTCAGTACTTC.

This clone has only one observation. The chain couples TRBV5-6 to TRBJ2-1; D is uncertain. CDR3 length: 13 residues. Trimming took off 0 bases at V and 5 bases at J, with 6 bases between the two ends. Germline V lookup: CDR1 SGHDT, CDR2 YYEEEE. CDR3: CASSLVQDNEQFF. The CDR3 DNA is TGTGCCAGCAGCTTGGTACAAGACAATGAGCAGTTCTTC.

This chain connects TRBV2 to TRBJ2-2; 8 bases line up with TRBD1. The ends lost 6 bases at V and 5 bases at J; junction bases unmatched: 8. CDR1 is SNHLY and CDR2 is FYNNEI in the germline V gene. This CDR3 is 15 amino acids long. The CDR3: CASRGRTGNTGELFF. The DNA of the CDR3 is TGTGCCAGCAGGGGGCGGACAGGGAATACCGGGGAGCTGTTTTTT.

In regard to this clone: Distinct nucleotide sequences in the sample also encode this CDR3. This chain connects TRBV18 to TRBJ1-5; 7 nucleotides match TRBD1. In germline, CDR1 is KGHSH, CDR2 LQKENI. The CDR3 is made up of 15 amino acids. Trimming at V came to 3 bases and at J to 2 bases, leaving 4 bases not matched to a gene. CDR3 amino acids: CASSPPGTGNQPQHF. The CDR3 DNA follows: TGTGCCAGCTCACCTCCCGGGACAGGCAATCAGCCCCAGCATTTT.

The gene calls are TRBV5-1 and TRBJ1-1; D is possibly TRBD1 (6 bases). This CDR3 spans 15 amino acids. Germline V CDR1 and CDR2: SGHRS, YFSETQ. Trimming removed 4 bases from V and 5 bases from J, with 18 bases in between. The CDR3 nucleotides read TGCGCCAGCAGCCAGATGGACAGCGGTCGGACTGAAGCTTTCTTT. This encodes CASSQMDSGRTEAFF.

This clone was picked up one time. The gene calls are TRBV19 and TRBJ2-7; 8 nucleotides match TRBD2. V shed 3 bases and J 5 bases; nucleotides not matched to a gene: 6. The CDR3 consists of 14 residues. Germline CDR1 reads LNHDA; CDR2 reads SQIVND (reference sequence). The CDR3 region has the DNA TGTGCCAGTAGTATTAGGGCTAGCGGGCACGAGCAGTACTTC. The encoded protein is CASSIRASGHEQYF. The whole variable domain, filled in from reference TRBV19 and TRBJ2-7, reads DGGITQSPKYLFRKEGQNVTLSCEQNLNHDAMYWYRQDPGQGLRLIYYSQIVNDFQKGDIAEGYSVSREKKESFPLTVTSAQKNPTAFYLCASSIRASGHEQYFGPGTRLTVT.

This chain links TRBV15 with TRBJ2-5, with TRBD2 matching over 11 bases. The germline gives CDR1 LNHNV, CDR2 YYDKDF (reference sequence). With V trimmed by 4 bases and J by 7 bases, 8 bases remained unmatched. This CDR3 is built from 15 residues. CDR3 sequence reads: CATSMLAGGLGTQYF. CDR3 bases: TGTGCCACCAGCATGTTAGCGGGGGGGCTGGGGACCCAGTACTTC.

The chain couples TRBV18 to TRBJ2-5; weak D call: TRBD2 (6 bases). Germline lookup yields CDR1 KGHSH and CDR2 LQKENI. This CDR3 spans 14 amino acids. The V end was cut by 1 base, the J end by 6 bases, with 12 bases between. Written as DNA, the CDR3 is TGTGCCAGCTCACCACTCTCGGGGGAACAGACCCAGTACTTC. Protein sequence: CASSPLSGEQTQYF. Complete variable domain (other parts from reference TRBV18 and TRBJ2-5): NAGVMQNPRHLVRRRGQEARLRCSPMKGHSHVYWYRQLPEEGLKFMVYLQKENIIDESGMPKERFSAEFPKEGPSILRIQQVVRGDSAAYFCASSPLSGEQTQYFGPGTRLLVL.

The chain has TRBV6-5 and TRBJ1-2; D remains unclear. Trimming stripped 4 bases from V and 6 bases from J, with 18 bases between. This CDR3 region has 15 residues. Germline V CDR1 and CDR2: MNHEY, SVGAGI. In nucleotides, the CDR3 is TGTGCCAGCAGTTCAGGACGGAACCCGCTTGATGGCTACACCTTC. Amino acids: CASSSGRNPLDGYTF.

The rearrangement joins TRBV29-1 to TRBJ1-1; tentative D call: TRBD1 (5 bases). The V gene's germline CDR1 is SQVTM and CDR2 ANQGSEA. V gave up 6 bases and J gave up 3 bases, with 14 bases separating them. This CDR3 region has 13 residues. In DNA, the CDR3 is TGCAGCGTACACAGGCAGCGGGACACTGAAGCTTTCTTT. Residues: CSVHRQRDTEAFF.

V is TRBV13 and J is TRBJ2-7, with a possible D match to TRBD2 (6 bases). Germline loops: CDR1 PRHDT, CDR2 FYEKMQ (reference sequence). This CDR3 is 15 amino acids long. Trimming removed 5 bases at V and 3 bases at J, with 17 bases between. The CDR3 DNA reads as TGTGCCAGCAGCCTGGGACTCCAGATCGTCTACGAGCAGTACTTC. This translates into CASSLGLQIVYEQYF.

This chain joins TRBV10-3 and TRBJ1-1, with no clear D. Germline CDR1 is ENHRY and CDR2 is SYGVKD. Trimming took off 8 bases at V and 1 base at J, with 8 bases between the two ends. The CDR3 totals 12 residues. CDR3 in amino acids: CAISEENTEAFF. The CDR3 DNA sequence: TGTGCCATCTCTGAAGAGAACACTGAAGCTTTCTTT.

This chain joins TRBV7-2 and TRBJ1-4, with D perhaps matching TRBD1 (6 bases). V was trimmed by 5 bases and J by 0 bases, leaving 10 bases between them. CDR1 and CDR2 (germline): SGHTA, FQGNSA. CDR3 length: 15 residues. CDR3 nucleotides: TGTGCCAGCAGCCGCAGGGGACCAACTAATGAAAAACTGTTTTTT. Residues: CASSRRGPTNEKLFF. The complete variable domain, with remaining parts taken from reference TRBV7-2 and TRBJ1-4, reads GAGVSQSPSNKVTEKGKDVELRCDPISGHTALYWYRQSLGQGLEFLIYFQGNSAPDKSGLPSDRFSAERTGGSVSTLTIQRTQQEDSAVYLCASSRRGPTNEKLFFGSGTQLSVL.

As DNA, the CDR3 is TGTGCCAGCAGTTACTGGTCAGTGGGGGAAGACTATGGCTACACCTTC. This encodes CASSYWSVGEDYGYTF. The chain couples TRBV6-6 to TRBJ1-2, with D possibly TRBD1 on 5 matching bases. The length of the CDR3 is 16 residues. V lost 1 base and J lost 3, with 15 bases in between. Per the germline V gene, CDR1 is MNHNY and CDR2 is SVGAGI (reference sequence).

The chain is built from TRBV18 and TRBJ1-4, with 10 bases matching TRBD1. V dropped 3 bases and J dropped 7; count of bases not matched to a gene: 11. Germline assignment: CDR1 KGHSH and CDR2 LQKENI. This CDR3 spans 17 amino acids. The CDR3, as DNA: TGTGCCAGCTCACCGGTAACGACGGGACAGGGGTTTGAAAAACTGTTTTTT. Its translation is CASSPVTTGQGFEKLFF.

J is TRBJ2-6 and V is TRBV4-1, with 8 bases aligning to TRBD1. The V gene end was trimmed by 4 bases and the J gene end by 0 bases; junction bases not matched to a gene: 8. The CDR3 is 18 residues long. Germline values: CDR1 MGHRA, CDR2 YSYEKL. The CDR3 nucleotides read TGCGCCAGCAGCCCCGCTGGACAGGGCAGCTCTGGGGCCAACGTCCTGACTTTC. It specifies CASSPAGQGSSGANVLTF.

The chain is built from TRBV30 and TRBJ1-5; 7 bases are shared with TRBD1. The ends lost 4 bases at V and 2 bases at J; junction bases unmatched: 5. Germline V gene lookup returns CDR1 GTSNPN and CDR2 SVGIG (reference sequence). There are 14 residues in the CDR3. CDR3 loop: CAWTRGTGNQPQHF. In DNA form, the CDR3 reads TGTGCCTGGACCCGTGGGACAGGCAATCAGCCCCAGCATTTT.

The CDR3 loop reads CASSLWVASPLHF. The CDR3 nucleotides are TGTGCCAGCAGTTTATGGGTTGCTTCACCCCTCCACTTT. This chain connects TRBV27 to TRBJ1-6; D call uncertain. The CDR3 covers 13 residues. Between the trimmed V and J ends, which lost 1 base and 9 bases, there was a span of 7 bases. The germline CDR1 and CDR2 sequences are MNHEY and SMNVEV (reference sequence).

The chain combines TRBV14 with TRBJ2-1; TRBD2 matches 13 bases. The CDR3 has 17 residues. CDR1 is SGHDN and CDR2 is FVKESK in the germline V gene. V gave up 1 base and J gave up 2 bases; unmatched junction bases: 2. The CDR3 reads CASSQVTSGRAYNEQFF. In DNA form, the CDR3 reads TGTGCCAGCAGCCAAGTAACTAGCGGGAGGGCCTACAATGAGCAGTTCTTC.

There are a few counts of this clone. The V gene is TRBV25-1, the J gene TRBJ2-1; D call uncertain. Germline V gene sequence: CDR1 MGHDK, CDR2 SYGVNS. V dropped 4 bases and J dropped 7 bases, with 11 bases sitting between them. This CDR3 region has 13 residues. CDR3 nucleotides: TGTGCCAGCAGTGTAATAGGGCGGAATGAGCAGTTCTTC. Its translation: CASSVIGRNEQFF.

The chain couples TRBV10-3 to TRBJ2-5, with TRBD2 as a possible D gene (5 bases). This CDR3 is 16 amino acids long. Trimming cost V 5 bases and J 5 bases, with 21 bases left between them. Germline V gene data show CDR1 as ENHRY and CDR2 as SYGVKD. The CDR3 protein is CAISPALAARGETQYF. Here the CDR3 DNA reads TGTGCCATCAGTCCGGCCCTGGCAGCCAGAGGGGAGACCCAGTACTTC.

The chain joins TRBV30 to TRBJ1-1, with D uncertain. Trimming pared 3 bases from V and 2 bases from J, leaving 13 bases between. Germline assignment: CDR1 GTSNPN and CDR2 SVGIG (reference sequence). The CDR3 length is 14 residues. As DNA, the CDR3 is TGTGCCTGGAGCGCCCCTTGGACCAACACTGAAGCTTTCTTT. The encoded protein is CAWSAPWTNTEAFF.

The rearrangement joins TRBV28 to TRBJ1-6; D is undetermined. CDR1 and CDR2 (germline): MDHEN, SYDVKM. Trimming left V 8 bases short and J 7 bases short, with 9 bases between. The CDR3 is 12 residues long. The CDR3 DNA follows: TGTGCCAGCGTGAGTTTAAATTCACCCCTCCACTTT. It encodes CASVSLNSPLHF.